Below are 27 T cell receptor beta chains sequenced from a single sample in a study of blood T cell repertoires in COVID-19. Sequencing used immunoSEQ multiplex PCR; TCRdb keeps in-frame clones, though not all of them. Among about 280,000 clones listed, around 90% were seen once. Sequencing input: peripheral blood. The source is a woman between 50 and 59 years old who had recovered from COVID-19.

V is TRBV9 and J is TRBJ2-5, with 7 bases lining up with TRBD2. CDR1 is SGDLS and CDR2 is YYNGEE in the germline V gene. The CDR3 is made up of 13 amino acids. The J segment lost 4 bases and the V segment lost 3 bases, leaving 3 bases of the junction unmatched. The CDR3 loop reads CASSGGGTETQYF. CDR3 coding DNA: TGTGCCAGCAGCGGCGGGGGTACAGAGACCCAGTACTTC.

V usage is TRBV25-1 and J usage is TRBJ2-7, with 8 bases lining up with TRBD1. The CDR3 length is 13 residues. Unmatched junction bases numbered 7, after V lost 5 bases and J lost 7 bases. Germline V gene lookup returns CDR1 MGHDK and CDR2 SYGVNS. For the CDR3, the DNA is TGTGCCAGCAGTTTTCGGACAGGGAGTGAGCAGTACTTC. Protein: CASSFRTGSEQYF.

This clone was counted between two and nine times. Different DNA sequences within this sample yield the same CDR3. The chain joins TRBV11-2 to TRBJ2-3, with D tentatively TRBD1 (5 bases). The CDR3 totals 15 residues. V lost 3 bases, J lost 2 bases, and 12 bases lay in between. CDR1 and CDR2 (germline): SGHAT, FQNNGV. CDR3 protein: CASSLAAGPTDTQYF. The DNA of the CDR3 is TGTGCCAGCAGCTTGGCGGCAGGGCCCACAGATACGCAGTATTTT.

This clone came up a few times. In the same sample, other DNA sequences code for this CDR3. The chain is built from TRBV27 and TRBJ2-3, with 9 bases fitting TRBD2. There are 14 residues in the CDR3. Germline V CDR1 and CDR2: MNHEY, SMNVEV (reference sequence). The junction had 10 bases not matched to a gene; V was cut back by 11 bases and J by 4 bases. The CDR3 nucleotides read TGTGCCGCTGCGTCTAGCGGGGTGGCAGATACGCAGTATTTT. Translating gives CAAASSGVADTQYF.

In this sample, this clone turned up once. V usage is TRBV28 and J usage is TRBJ1-4; the D is unclear. CDR3 length equals 17 residues. Trimming cost V 4 bases and J 4 bases, with 19 bases left between them. Germline V gene sequence: CDR1 MDHEN, CDR2 SYDVKM. DNA for the CDR3: TGTGCCAGCAGTTCGGTCGGCCCAATGGGAGTTAATGAAAAACTGTTTTTT. Amino acid sequence: CASSSVGPMGVNEKLFF.

The chain combines TRBV7-6 with TRBJ1-5; 7 bases map to TRBD1. J gave up 0 bases and V 1 base, and 6 bases lay outside the gene matches. Germline CDR1 SGHVS, CDR2 FNYEAQ. This CDR3 region has 17 residues. The CDR3 is CASSLGSGTDSNQPQHF. Written as DNA, the CDR3 is TGTGCCAGCAGCTTAGGGTCCGGGACAGATAGCAATCAGCCCCAGCATTTT.

The V call is TRBV7-3, the J call TRBJ2-7, with D perhaps matching TRBD2 (5 bases). The CDR3 sequence is 13 residues long. Trimming pared 5 bases from V and 3 bases from J, leaving 11 bases between. CDR1 and CDR2 from the germline V gene are SGHTA and FQGTGA. CDR3 sequence (DNA): TGTGCCAGCAGCCCCGGGATTGGCTACGAGCAGTACTTC. Protein product: CASSPGIGYEQYF.

This clone has a handful of counts. The chain links TRBV7-2 to TRBJ1-2; weak D call: TRBD1 (5 bases). The CDR3 is 13 amino acids. The germline V and J ends were trimmed by 6 bases and 7 bases, with 15 bases remaining between them. Germline V CDR1 and CDR2: SGHTA, FQGNSA. Written as DNA, the CDR3 is TGTGCCAGCAGTGAAGACAGAAAATCTGGCTACACCTTC. This codes for CASSEDRKSGYTF.

V usage is TRBV7-9 and J usage is TRBJ1-1; a weak D match, TRBD1 (6 bases). The germline V gene encodes CDR1 SEHNR and CDR2 FQNEAQ (reference sequence). The CDR3 sequence is 12 residues long. Trimming pared 1 base from V and 10 bases from J, leaving 10 bases between. The CDR3 reads CASSLDREGAFF. CDR3 nucleotide sequence: TGTGCCAGCAGCTTAGACAGGGAGGGAGCTTTCTTT. The whole variable domain, filled in from reference TRBV7-9 and TRBJ1-1, reads DTGVSQNPRHKITKRGQNVTFRCDPISEHNRLYWYRQTLGQGPEFLTYFQNEAQLEKSRLLSDRFSAERPKGSFSTLEIQRTEQGDSAMYLCASSLDREGAFFGQGTRLTVV.

The chain employs TRBV5-1 and TRBJ2-3, with 10 positions matching TRBD2. Germline CDR1 SGHRS, CDR2 YFSETQ. The CDR3 is 17 amino acids. Trimming at V came to 4 bases and at J to 1 base, leaving 9 bases not matched to a gene. The CDR3 region is CASSTRPLAGGTDTQYF. The CDR3 DNA sequence: TGCGCCAGCAGCACACGTCCCCTAGCGGGGGGCACAGATACGCAGTATTTT.

V is TRBV7-2 and J is TRBJ1-5, with a possible D match to TRBD1 (5 bases). The V end was cut by 2 bases, the J end by 10 bases, with 15 bases between. Germline CDR1 reads SGHTA; CDR2 reads FQGNSA. CDR3 size: 14 residues. CDR3 amino acids: CASSLLDTGPPQHF. CDR3 DNA: TGTGCCAGCAGCTTACTGGACACTGGGCCTCCCCAGCATTTT. Looking up the rest from reference TRBV7-2 and TRBJ1-5 gives the full variable domain: GAGVSQSPSNKVTEKGKDVELRCDPISGHTALYWYRQSLGQGLEFLIYFQGNSAPDKSGLPSDRFSAERTGGSVSTLTIQRTQQEDSAVYLCASSLLDTGPPQHFGDGTRLSIL.

This clone was observed a handful of times. The V call is TRBV11-2, the J call TRBJ2-1, with 7 bases identical to TRBD1. Germline V gives CDR1 SGHAT, CDR2 FQNNGV. J lost 4 bases, V lost 1 base, and 1 base had no gene match. The length of the CDR3 is 14 residues. DNA for the CDR3: TGTGCCAGCAGCTTAGGGACAGGTTACAATGAGCAGTTCTTC. Protein product: CASSLGTGYNEQFF. Complete variable domain (other parts from reference TRBV11-2 and TRBJ2-1): EAGVAQSPRYKIIEKRQSVAFWCNPISGHATLYWYQQILGQGPKLLIQFQNNGVVDDSQLPKDRFSAERLKGVDSTLKIQPAKLEDSAVYLCASSLGTGYNEQFFGPGTRLTVL.

The V and J genes are TRBV28 and TRBJ2-3, with 10 nucleotides matching TRBD2. Per germline, CDR1 MDHEN and CDR2 SYDVKM. The CDR3 totals 18 residues. Germline trimming cut 3 bases from V and 4 bases from J; bases unmatched to any gene: 13. This chain's CDR3 is CASSFSHLAGDPPDTQYF. Here the CDR3 DNA reads TGTGCCAGCAGTTTTTCTCACCTAGCGGGAGACCCCCCAGATACGCAGTATTTT.

The chain links TRBV7-9 to TRBJ1-1; maybe TRBD1 (6 bases). The ends were cut back, 5 bases at V and 10 bases at J, with 23 bases in the middle. CDR1 is SEHNR, CDR2 FQNEAQ, per germline (reference sequence). There are 15 residues in the CDR3. This CDR3 is CASSPDRMGGLAAFF. The DNA of the CDR3 is TGTGCCAGCAGCCCAGACAGGATGGGGGGGCTTGCAGCTTTCTTT.

The chain joins TRBV7-3 to TRBJ2-7, with 7 bases matching TRBD2. CDR3 length: 15 residues. V shed 1 base, J shed 4 bases, and the junction held 7 bases outside the gene matches. CDR1 and CDR2 from the germline V gene are SGHTA and FQGTGA. CDR3 region: CASSLRGGGGYEQYF. CDR3 DNA sequence: TGTGCCAGCAGCTTAAGGGGCGGGGGAGGATACGAGCAGTACTTC.

This chain joins TRBV6-4 and TRBJ1-2, with TRBD1 matching over 8 bases. Germline V gene data show CDR1 as MRHNA and CDR2 as SNTAGT. The CDR3 length is 14 residues. The V gene end was trimmed by 4 bases and the J gene end by 2 bases; junction bases not matched to a gene: 3. This CDR3 reads CASSVGQGNYGYTF. In DNA, the CDR3 is TGTGCCAGCAGTGTAGGACAGGGAAACTATGGCTACACCTTC.

The genes are TRBV19 and TRBJ2-6; D uncertain. V shed 7 bases and J shed 4 bases, with 14 bases lying between them. Germline V lookup: CDR1 LNHDA, CDR2 SQIVND (reference sequence). The CDR3 has 15 amino acids. The CDR3 DNA reads as TGTGCCAGTAAGGTGGGCGCGTTCGGGGCCAACGTCCTGACTTTC. Translated: CASKVGAFGANVLTF.

J is TRBJ2-7 and V is TRBV3-1 (or the pseudogene TRBV3-2); 11 positions match TRBD1. This CDR3 has 14 amino acids. V lost 3 bases to trimming and J lost 9 bases; unmatched junction nucleotides: 7. The V gene's germline CDR1 is LGHDT and CDR2 YNNKEL (reference sequence). The CDR3 region is CASSQGQGGFRQYF. In DNA form, the CDR3 reads TGTGCCAGCAGCCAGGGACAGGGGGGATTTCGGCAGTACTTC.

This clone came up a few times. The CDR3, as DNA: TGCGCCAGCAGCCAAGCGTTACCTCAGGGAGGGGGGCCCCGCCGAAACACTGAAGCTTTCTTT. Translation gives CASSQALPQGGGPRRNTEAFF. The chain is built from TRBV4-1 and TRBJ1-1, with D maybe TRBD1 (6 bases). Trimming cost V 1 base and J 2 bases, with 29 bases left between them. The CDR3 extends over 21 amino acids. Looked up from germline, CDR1 is MGHRA and CDR2 is YSYEKL.

The rearrangement links TRBV29-1 to TRBJ2-3; 9 nucleotides align to TRBD1. This CDR3 has 13 amino acids. The J segment lost 0 bases and the V segment lost 6 bases, leaving 1 base of the junction unmatched. In germline, CDR1 is SQVTM, CDR2 ANQGSEA. The CDR3 sequence: CSVGQGSTDTQYF. The CDR3 coding sequence is TGCAGCGTCGGACAGGGGAGCACAGATACGCAGTATTTT.

This chain joins TRBV9 and TRBJ2-5, with 11 bases fitting TRBD2. The germline V gene has CDR1 SGDLS and CDR2 YYNGEE. The V segment lost 4 bases and the J segment 5 bases; nucleotides outside the gene matches: 4. The CDR3 spans 14 residues. Here the CDR3 reads CASSTLAGEETQYF. CDR3 coding DNA: TGTGCCAGCAGCACACTAGCGGGGGAGGAGACCCAGTACTTC.

The chain has TRBV3-1 (or the pseudogene TRBV3-2) and TRBJ2-2, with 7 bases fitting TRBD1. Per the germline V gene, CDR1 is LGHDT and CDR2 is YNNKEL (reference sequence). V shed 9 bases and J 1 base; nucleotides not matched to a gene: 8. The CDR3 is made up of 15 amino acids. This chain's CDR3 is CASTRRQGNTGELFF. CDR3 bases: TGTGCCAGTACTAGAAGACAGGGGAACACCGGGGAGCTGTTTTTT.

The sample holds one count of this clone. The rearrangement uses TRBV2 and TRBJ2-5; D is perhaps TRBD1 (5 bases). The CDR3 is made up of 12 amino acids. Germline loops: CDR1 SNHLY, CDR2 FYNNEI. V was pared by 6 bases and J by 11 bases, with 16 bases between. Here the CDR3 reads CASSEPARVQYF. The CDR3 DNA reads TGTGCCAGCAGCGAACCCGCCAGGGTTCAGTACTTC.

Concerning this clone itself: The junction departs from the called germline gene at one end, perhaps through a read error. The sample holds other DNA sequences that translate to the same CDR3. V is TRBV5-1 and J is TRBJ2-7; D possibly corresponds to TRBD1 (7 bases). Germline V gene data show CDR1 as SGHRS and CDR2 as YFSETQ. The length of the CDR3 is 14 residues. CDR3 sequence reads: CASSLVRGAYEQYF. The CDR3, as DNA: TGCGCCAGCAGTTTGGTCAGGGGGGCCTACGAGCAGTACTTC.

The chain has TRBV19 and TRBJ1-2, with 11 bases aligning to TRBD1. This CDR3 is 15 amino acids long. Germline CDR1 is LNHDA and CDR2 is SQIVND (reference sequence). V lost 7 bases and J lost 4; bases outside the gene matches: 8. CDR3: CASKRRDRGTYGYTF. The CDR3 DNA sequence: TGTGCCAGTAAGCGCCGGGACAGGGGGACCTATGGCTACACCTTC.

The DNA of the CDR3 is TGCGCCAGCAGCGGGGAGGTTTTTGAAAAACTGTTTTTT. Its protein is CASSGEVFEKLFF. This rearrangement joins TRBV5-1 to TRBJ1-4; no clear D gene. V gave up 4 bases and J gave up 7 bases, with 11 bases separating them. The CDR3 contains 13 residues. Germline V gives CDR1 SGHRS, CDR2 YFSETQ. Full variable domain (rest looked up from reference TRBV5-1 and TRBJ1-4): KAGVTQTPRYLIKTRGQQVTLSCSPISGHRSVSWYQQTPGQGLQFLFEYFSETQRNKGNFPGRFSGRQFSNSRSEMNVSTLELGDSALYLCASSGEVFEKLFFGSGTQLSVL.

The gene calls are TRBV7-2 and TRBJ1-2; 11 nucleotides agree with TRBD1. V dropped 2 bases and J dropped 8; count of bases not matched to a gene: 4. The CDR3 has 14 residues. The germline gives CDR1 SGHTA, CDR2 FQGNSA. The CDR3 reads CASSLSGQGEGYTF. The DNA of the CDR3 is TGTGCCAGCAGCTTATCGGGACAGGGGGAGGGCTACACCTTC.